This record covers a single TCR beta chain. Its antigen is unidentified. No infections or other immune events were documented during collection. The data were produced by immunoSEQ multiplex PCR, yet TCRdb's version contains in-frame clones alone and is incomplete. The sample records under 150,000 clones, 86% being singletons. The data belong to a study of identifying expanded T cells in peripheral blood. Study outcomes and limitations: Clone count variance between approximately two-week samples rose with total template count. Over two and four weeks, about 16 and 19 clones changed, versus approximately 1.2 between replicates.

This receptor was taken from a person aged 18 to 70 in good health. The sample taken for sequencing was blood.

The CDR3 sequence is CATSREGGWNEQYF. CDR3 DNA: TGTGCCACCAGCAGAGAGGGGGGATGGAACGAGCAGTACTTC. This chain uses TRBV15 with TRBJ2-7, with D maybe TRBD2 (6 bases). CDR3 length: 14 residues. V dropped 0 bases and J dropped 5 bases, with 11 bases sitting between them. Germline lookup yields CDR1 LNHNV and CDR2 YYDKDF (reference sequence).